The next 12 T cell receptor beta chains were all read from a single sample in a study of T cells in Graves' hyperthyroidism and ophthalmopathy. There were TCR beta CDR3 regions amplified from RNA transcripts. First-round RT-PCR of the TCR CDR3 relied on the HTBI primer set. Each CDR3 protein is one row after TCRdb ran MiXCR on the multiplex PCR reads. The data show some 770,000 distinct CDR3 sequences, about a sixth seen once. Specimen: blood. The receptors were sampled from a man aged 18 to 29 with Graves' hyperthyroidism.

The chain employs TRBV29-1 and TRBJ2-1; D might be TRBD1 or TRBD2, each matching 5 bases. The CDR3 consists of 12 residues. V lost 6 bases and J lost 9, with 15 bases in between. Germline CDR1 reads SQVTM; CDR2 reads ANQGSEA. The CDR3 nucleotides are TGCAGCGTACCCATGGGGGTAGGTGAGCAGTTCTTC. This encodes CSVPMGVGEQFF.

This clonotype came up a few times. The CDR3 here is CSAGRGQGAYEQYF. CDR3 sequence (DNA): TGCAGCGCCGGAAGGGGACAGGGGGCCTACGAGCAGTACTTC. The chain has TRBV29-1 and TRBJ2-7; 11 nucleotides match TRBD1. The trim removed 7 bases at V and 2 bases at J, leaving 7 bases unmatched. CDR3 length: 14 amino acids. Germline V gene lookup returns CDR1 SQVTM and CDR2 ANQGSEA.

This clonotype was seen many times. The V gene is TRBV11-3, the J gene TRBJ2-7; D may be TRBD2 (6 bases). V was pared by 5 bases and J by 5 bases, with 13 bases between. Germline lookup yields CDR1 SGHNT and CDR2 YENEEA. The CDR3 covers 13 residues. The CDR3 region is CASSRGGPDEQYF. CDR3 bases: TGTGCCAGCAGCCGCGGAGGGCCGGACGAGCAGTACTTC.

The rearrangement links TRBV28 to TRBJ2-7; no clear D gene. V was shortened by 7 bases and J by 9 bases, with 19 bases between the two germline ends. The germline CDR1 and CDR2 sequences are MDHEN and SYDVKM. The CDR3 runs to 13 residues. The CDR3 reads CASNRPSAGGQYF. The CDR3 nucleotides are TGTGCCAGCAATAGACCTTCCGCCGGCGGGCAGTACTTC.

CDR3 sequence reads: CASTGGNTIYF. As DNA, the CDR3 is TGTGCCAGCACGGGGGGAAACACCATATATTTT. This chain connects TRBV28 to TRBJ1-3; D unresolved. V lost 7 bases and J lost 4, with 5 bases in between. Germline V gene data show CDR1 as MDHEN and CDR2 as SYDVKM. The CDR3 loop spans 11 amino acids.

The rearrangement uses TRBV5-1 and TRBJ1-2; TRBD1 might be the D (6 bases). Germline lookup yields CDR1 SGHRS and CDR2 YFSETQ. V was cut by 4 bases and J by 7 bases, with 23 bases left in between. The CDR3 is 16 amino acids. Here the CDR3 reads CASSPAGLGQTSGYTF. The CDR3 DNA reads TGCGCCAGCAGCCCCGCGGGACTTGGACAGACGTCTGGCTACACCTTC.

This clonotype was observed a handful of times. This chain connects TRBV6-1 to TRBJ1-1; the D is unclear. V shed 8 bases and J shed 1 base, with 8 bases lying between them. The CDR3 spans 12 residues. Germline V gene data show CDR1 as MNHNS and CDR2 as SASEGT. The CDR3 nucleotides are TGTGCCAGCGGCCCCTGGAACACTGAAGCTTTCTTT. As protein: CASGPWNTEAFF.

At least ten counts were recorded for this clonotype. This chain uses TRBV27 with TRBJ2-7, with unresolved D. The CDR3 is 14 residues long. Germline CDR1 is MNHEY and CDR2 is SMNVEV (reference sequence). Between the trimmed V and J ends, which lost 6 bases and 3 bases, there was a span of 15 bases. CDR3 amino acids: CASSREGLGYEQYF. In DNA, the CDR3 is TGTGCCAGCAGCCGAGAAGGGCTAGGCTACGAGCAGTACTTC.

This clonotype was observed many times. The chain joins TRBV12-3 or TRBV12-4 to TRBJ2-5; 13 bases agree with TRBD2. This CDR3 region has 15 residues. Trimming at V came to 7 bases and at J to 4 bases, leaving 6 bases not matched to a gene. CDR3 amino acids: CASKGTSGTRETQYF. The CDR3, as DNA: TGTGCCAGCAAAGGGACTAGCGGGACGAGAGAGACCCAGTACTTC.

V is TRBV28 and J is TRBJ1-4, with 11 bases fitting TRBD1. V lost 5 bases, J lost 10 bases, and 9 bases stayed unmatched. CDR1 is MDHEN and CDR2 is SYDVKM in the germline V gene. The CDR3 runs to 15 residues. The CDR3 here is CASSPGTGGRRKLFF. Written as DNA, the CDR3 is TGTGCCAGCAGTCCTGGGACAGGGGGTCGGAGAAAACTGTTTTTT.

This clonotype was detected many times. The rearrangement uses TRBV9 and TRBJ2-1; 12 nucleotides match TRBD2. Germline lookup yields CDR1 SGDLS and CDR2 YYNGEE. J gave up 9 bases and V 0 bases, and 4 bases lay outside the gene matches. The length of the CDR3 is 15 residues. CDR3 in DNA: TGTGCCAGCAGCGTAGGGCTAGCGGGAGGGTTTGAGCAGTTCTTC. It translates to CASSVGLAGGFEQFF.

This clonotype was counted ten times or more. The chain carries TRBV28 and TRBJ1-5, with D unresolved. This CDR3 has 17 amino acids. Germline-derived CDR1 and CDR2 are MDHEN and SYDVKM. The ends were cut back, 3 bases at V and 0 bases at J, with 15 bases in the middle. CDR3 DNA: TGTGCCAGCAGTTTTCCCAAAGGGCATACTAGCAATCAGCCCCAGCATTTT. It encodes CASSFPKGHTSNQPQHF.